Listed below are T cell receptor beta chains from one sample, sequenced in a study of response to subunit inactivated influenza vaccine. TCRdb reanalysed the RT-PCR reads using MiXCR and keeps one entry per CDR3 protein. The sample gives 500,000 to 600,000 distinct CDR3 sequences, approximately 7.1% of which show up once; about an eighth is in the top ten. This material consisted of PBMCs from blood, taken roughly 24 months after vaccination. All receptors come from a man between 50 and 70 years old who received an inactivated influenza vaccine. Each CDR3 is given with its conserved first and last residue. Each record gives: clone size, J gene, V gene, D gene, CDR3 protein, CDR3 DNA. D genes are given only for firm matches. Clone size is stated in some rows and not others, as once, few, many or a class when expanded.

few | TRBJ2-7 | TRBV9 | TRBD1 | CASSPSTGGTYEQYF | TGTGCCAGCAGCCCTTCGACAGGGGGGACCTACGAGCAGTACTTC
. | TRBJ1-2 | TRBV7-2 | . | CASSLWQDNYGYTF | TGTGCCAGCAGCTTATGGCAGGATAACTATGGCTACACCTTC
. | TRBJ1-5 | TRBV7-8 | . | CASSLGHGRGNQPQHF | TGTGCCAGCAGCTTAGGACACGGCAGGGGCAATCAGCCCCAGCATTTT
many | TRBJ1-2 | TRBV3-1 | . | CASSRPGAGGYTF | TGTGCCAGCAGCCGCCCAGGGGCCGGGGGCTACACCTTC
. | TRBJ2-5 | TRBV7-2 | . | CASSLVRRGETQYF | TGTGCCAGCAGCTTAGTCCGCAGGGGAGAGACCCAGTACTTC
few | TRBJ1-1 | TRBV2 | . | CASSVYRNTEAFF | TGTGCCAGCAGTGTGTACAGAAACACTGAAGCTTTCTTT
. | TRBJ2-3 | TRBV15 | . | CATSRGAGPRNTQYF | TGTGCCACCAGCAGAGGCGCAGGACCCCGAAATACGCAGTATTTT
. | TRBJ2-1 | TRBV18 | . | CASSPLSQGSYNEQFF | TGTGCCAGCTCACCTTTGTCACAGGGTTCCTACAATGAGCAGTTCTTC
. | TRBJ2-5 | TRBV5-6 | . | CASSPTNGAMRETQYF | TGTGCCAGCAGCCCGACCAACGGGGCGATGAGGGAGACCCAGTACTTC
many | TRBJ2-3 | TRBV25-1 | . | CASSDGAITDTQYF | TGTGCCAGCAGTGATGGGGCCATCACAGATACGCAGTATTTT
few | TRBJ1-2 | TRBV12-3/TRBV12-4 | . | CASSPEGFGYTF | TGTGCCAGCAGTCCGGAGGGGTTTGGCTACACCTTC
. | TRBJ1-3 | TRBV7-2 | TRBD1 | CASSGGQGSANTIYF | TGTGCCAGCAGCGGTGGACAGGGGAGTGCAAACACCATATATTTT
few | TRBJ2-5 | TRBV15 | . | CATSREGFQETQYF | TGTGCCACCAGCAGAGAGGGTTTCCAAGAGACCCAGTACTTC
. | TRBJ2-1 | TRBV11-2 | . | CASSPPPPGVYNEQFF | TGTGCCAGCAGCCCACCCCCCCCAGGGGTCTACAATGAGCAGTTCTTC
. | TRBJ2-3 | TRBV20-1 | TRBD2 | CSATGTSGGAGDTQYF | TGCAGTGCTACCGGGACTAGCGGGGGGGCGGGAGATACGCAGTATTTT
. | TRBJ2-1 | TRBV5-6 | . | CASSLPAGDLGVF | TGTGCCAGCAGCTTGCCAGCTGGGGACCTAGGGGTCTTC
few | TRBJ2-1 | TRBV20-1 | . | CSASGAESYNEQFF | TGCAGTGCTTCGGGGGCCGAATCCTACAATGAGCAGTTCTTC
many | TRBJ1-5 | TRBV7-8 | TRBD1 | CASSRIQGSNQPQHF | TGTGCCAGCAGCAGAATACAGGGGAGCAATCAGCCCCAGCATTTT
. | TRBJ2-1 | TRBV11-2 | TRBD1 | CASSFGQGFEQFF | TGTGCCAGCAGCTTTGGACAGGGGTTTGAGCAGTTCTTC
many | TRBJ2-2 | TRBV29-1 | . | CSVRDLNTGELFF | TGCAGCGTCCGGGACCTTAACACCGGGGAGCTGTTTTTT
. | TRBJ2-1 | TRBV12-3/TRBV12-4 | . | CASCPGGSSYNEQFF | TGTGCCAGCTGCCCCGGGGGCAGCTCCTACAATGAGCAGTTCTTC
. | TRBJ1-2 | TRBV20-1 | . | CSASGAVKGYGYTF | TGCAGTGCTAGTGGGGCCGTCAAGGGCTATGGCTACACCTTC
. | TRBJ2-5 | TRBV5-4 | . | CASTSGGRETQYF | TGTGCCAGCACCTCCGGAGGTCGGGAGACCCAGTACTTC
. | TRBJ1-1 | TRBV28 | TRBD1 | CASSALDRGATEAFF | TGTGCCAGCAGTGCATTGGACAGGGGGGCGACTGAAGCTTTCTTT
many | TRBJ2-5 | TRBV28 | . | CASSTRDFQETQYF | TGTGCCAGCAGTACACGGGACTTCCAAGAGACCCAGTACTTC
many | TRBJ2-3 | TRBV5-1 | TRBD2 | CASSLGLAETTDTQYF | TGCGCCAGCAGCTTGGGACTAGCGGAGACCACAGATACGCAGTATTTT
many | TRBJ2-2 | TRBV4-3 | TRBD1 | CASSHGTGLAGELFF | TGCGCCAGCAGCCACGGGACAGGATTGGCCGGGGAGCTGTTTTTT